This T cell receptor beta chain was retrieved from a study of T cells after yellow fever vaccination. Overall study results and limits: Booster sampling recovered most clones from primary vaccination (roughly 97% CD4, approximately 88% CD8). Compared with primary, the secondary response was weaker and peaked at day 5, not 15.

This clonotype was detected a few times. Its specificity is unknown. It was through 5'RACE template switching that TCR cDNA was made, with a universal primer site and UMIs added. TCRdb reanalysed the 5' RACE reads using MiXCR and keeps one entry per CDR3 protein. This repertoire shows some 560,000 distinct CDR3 sequences, around 17% found once; its top ten account for around a sixth. This receptor was obtained from a man younger than 30 who received the YFV17D yellow fever vaccine. The specimen comprised PBMCs, sampled around 5 days after the first yellow fever vaccination.

CDR3 region: CASGGEDNQPQHF. The CDR3 nucleotides read TGTGCCAGCGGGGGAGAGGACAATCAGCCCCAGCATTTT. The chain combines TRBV4-2 with TRBJ1-5; the D gene is possibly TRBD1 (5 bases). V gave up 8 bases and J gave up 3 bases, with 11 bases separating them. This CDR3 spans 13 amino acids. The germline gives CDR1 LGHNA, CDR2 YNFKEQ.